This TCR beta chain was found in a study of T cell repertoires in cytomegalovirus infection. The sample holds many counts of this clonotype. The target antigen is unknown. TCRdb itself ran the reads through MiXCR, one entry per CDR3 protein. This table holds approximately 81,000 distinct CDR3 sequences, around 25% found once. This CDR3 is 14 amino acids long. Germline CDR1 and CDR2: SGHVS and FQNEAQ. The V and J ends lost 5 bases and 7 bases respectively, with 17 bases between them. The chain joins TRBV7-8 to TRBJ1-1; TRBD1 might be the D (5 bases). The TCR originated in a human donor in good health (CMV status not recorded). Some clones in this sample may be carry-over from other donors' samples. Sequencing was performed on CD8+ T cells from cultured PBMCs, taken from culture after CMV antigen stimulation. The chain's CDR3 is CASSHLGLGDEAFF. The CDR3 DNA sequence: TGTGCCAGCAGCCACTTAGGACTAGGGGATGAAGCTTTCTTT.